These 29 T cell receptor beta chains were all obtained from the same sample, sequenced in a study of sequential checkpoint blockade in melanoma. The treatment: randomized to nivolumab then ipilimumab (arm A) or the reverse (arm B). The protocol was immunoSEQ multiplex PCR, while the TCRdb copy is restricted to in-frame clones and leaves out a portion. The sample has 2,000 to 3,000 clones; approximately 16% are singletons. Here the sequenced sample was tumor tissue (inferred from file names), taken from a patient given nivolumab and ipilimumab in sequence. These receptors were collected from a human donor with melanoma.

This chain joins TRBV9 and TRBJ2-6; D is perhaps TRBD1 (6 bases). The length of the CDR3 is 16 residues. Germline V gene data show CDR1 as SGDLS and CDR2 as YYNGEE. Deletions cut 2 bases from V and 3 bases from J, with 12 bases between. The DNA for the CDR3 is TGTGCCAGCAGCGTTCTAGGGGGTGATGGGGCCAACGTCCTGACTTTC. Its translation is CASSVLGGDGANVLTF.

In its sample, this clone is medium-sized. The chain employs TRBV11-3 and TRBJ2-1; D is ambiguous. The CDR3 contains 15 residues. Trimming took off 1 base at V and 0 bases at J, with 7 bases between the two ends. Germline CDR1 reads SGHNT; CDR2 reads YENEEA. The CDR3 protein is CASSLGPSSYNEQFF. The DNA for the CDR3 is TGTGCCAGCAGCTTAGGCCCGAGCTCCTACAATGAGCAGTTCTTC.

This clone was recorded a few times. V usage is TRBV16 and J usage is TRBJ1-1; no clear D gene. This CDR3 is built from 13 residues. Between the trimmed V and J ends, which lost 2 bases and 8 bases, there was a span of 12 bases. Germline-derived CDR1 and CDR2 are KGHSY and FQNENV. Here the CDR3 reads CASSQGTFGEAFF. As DNA, the CDR3 is TGTGCCAGCAGCCAAGGAACGTTCGGCGAAGCTTTCTTT.

This clone is categorized as large. CDR3 sequence: CASSAFSGSGDEQFF. In DNA form, the CDR3 reads TGTGCCAGCAGCGCCTTTAGCGGGTCCGGCGATGAGCAGTTCTTC. The chain combines TRBV11-3 with TRBJ2-1; 7 bases fit TRBD2. This CDR3 is 15 amino acids long. V trimming: 5 bases; J trimming: 8 bases; junction bases outside the gene matches: 12. Germline CDR1 reads SGHNT; CDR2 reads YENEEA.

In this sample, this clone is medium-sized. This chain connects TRBV11-3 to TRBJ2-2; D call uncertain. Germline lookup yields CDR1 SGHNT and CDR2 YENEEA. The CDR3 is made up of 15 amino acids. V was cut by 0 bases and J by 5 bases, with 10 bases left in between. This CDR3 is CASSLETLGTGELFF. In nucleotides, the CDR3 is TGTGCCAGCAGCTTAGAAACTTTGGGGACCGGGGAGCTGTTTTTT. The variable domain in full, completed from reference TRBV11-3 and TRBJ2-2, reads EAGVVQSPRYKIIEKKQPVAFWCNPISGHNTLYWYLQNLGQGPELLIRYENEEAVDDSQLPKDRFSAERLKGVDSTLKIQPAELGDSAVYLCASSLETLGTGELFFGEGSRLTVL.

This chain joins TRBV11-3 and TRBJ2-3; 9 bases are a match to TRBD2. The CDR3 runs 14 residues. Trimming removed 6 bases from V and 7 bases from J; junction bases left unmatched: 8. Germline V gene sequence: CDR1 SGHNT, CDR2 YENEEA. The DNA for the CDR3 is TGTGCCAGCAGGCGGGAGGGCCTGGTCTATACGCAGTATTTT. Amino acids: CASRREGLVYTQYF.

This clone was seen at least ten times. This chain uses TRBV9 with TRBJ2-1, with 10 bases matching TRBD2. V shed 3 bases and J 5 bases; nucleotides not matched to a gene: 5. Germline CDR1 reads SGDLS; CDR2 reads YYNGEE. The CDR3 runs to 15 residues. The CDR3 sequence is CASSALAGLNNEQFF. In DNA, the CDR3 is TGTGCCAGCAGCGCACTAGCGGGACTCAACAATGAGCAGTTCTTC.

The V call is TRBV28, the J call TRBJ2-1, with 7 bases identical to TRBD2. The CDR3 covers 15 residues. J lost 4 bases, V lost 3 bases, and 6 bases had no gene match. Looked up from germline, CDR1 is MDHEN and CDR2 is SYDVKM. DNA for the CDR3: TGTGCCAGCAGTTTGGGGGGGGAGAGGTACAATGAGCAGTTCTTC. Residues: CASSLGGERYNEQFF.

This clone is medium-sized in the sample. V usage is TRBV18 and J usage is TRBJ1-2; D possibly corresponds to TRBD1 (5 bases). The germline V and J ends were trimmed by 3 bases and 4 bases, with 12 bases remaining between them. Germline CDR1 is KGHSH and CDR2 is LQKENI. The CDR3 sequence is 14 residues long. The CDR3 loop is CASSPPTESYGYTF. CDR3 sequence (DNA): TGTGCCAGCTCACCCCCGACAGAGAGCTATGGCTACACCTTC.

Only a few counts were recorded for this clone. The V call is TRBV6-8, the J call TRBJ1-3; no reliable D call. Germline assignment: CDR1 MNHGY and CDR2 SAAAGT. The CDR3 sequence is 12 residues long. Trimming stripped 3 bases from V and 4 bases from J, with 4 bases between. The CDR3 DNA follows: TGTGCCAGCAGTTATCCGGGAAACACCATATATTTT. Translation gives CASSYPGNTIYF.

The CDR3 protein is CASSSYGASGRASGEQFF. The CDR3 DNA sequence: TGTGCCAGCAGCAGCTATGGGGCTAGCGGGAGGGCCTCCGGTGAGCAGTTCTTC. The chain carries TRBV9 and TRBJ2-1; 12 bases agree with TRBD2. After removal of 4 bases from V and 9 bases from J, the junction contained 17 bases not matched to a gene. This CDR3 comprises 18 residues. CDR1 is SGDLS and CDR2 is YYNGEE in the germline V gene.

CDR3: CASGGTGRNEQFF. The CDR3 DNA is TGTGCCAGCGGAGGGACAGGGCGCAATGAGCAGTTCTTC. V gene TRBV14 combines with J gene TRBJ2-1, with 9 bases fitting TRBD1. The CDR3 runs to 13 residues. J lost 6 bases, V lost 8 bases, and 5 bases had no gene match. Germline loops: CDR1 SGHDN, CDR2 FVKESK.

The chain combines TRBV11-3 with TRBJ1-1, with D possibly matching TRBD1 (6 bases). Germline loops: CDR1 SGHNT, CDR2 YENEEA. This CDR3 spans 14 amino acids. V was clipped by 1 base and J by 5 bases, with 11 bases between them. CDR3: CASSLGWGATEAFF. CDR3 nucleotides: TGTGCCAGCAGCTTAGGATGGGGGGCGACTGAAGCTTTCTTT.

This clone was observed at least ten times. The V call is TRBV11-3, the J call TRBJ2-1, with 13 bases matching TRBD2. Germline V CDR1 and CDR2: SGHNT, YENEEA. The CDR3 runs 19 residues. Trimming removed 5 bases from V and 1 base from J; junction bases left unmatched: 11. CDR3 region: CASSRSSGLAGVSYNEQFF. In nucleotides, the CDR3 is TGTGCCAGCAGCCGGAGTTCCGGACTAGCGGGAGTGTCCTACAATGAGCAGTTCTTC.

V and J are TRBV19 and TRBJ2-7; unclear D gene. The germline V and J ends were trimmed by 5 bases and 2 bases, with 16 bases remaining between them. Germline loops: CDR1 LNHDA, CDR2 SQIVND (reference sequence). There are 15 residues in the CDR3. CDR3 protein: CASSPTYGRTYEQYF. The CDR3 bases are TGTGCCAGTAGTCCCACCTACGGACGGACCTACGAGCAGTACTTC.

This clone is labeled medium-sized. This sequence joins TRBV11-3 and TRBJ2-3; no clear D gene. The CDR3 length is 15 residues. With 4 bases removed from V and 6 bases from J, the gap between germline ends came to 17 bases. Germline V gene sequence: CDR1 SGHNT, CDR2 YENEEA. CDR3 sequence (DNA): TGTGCCAGCAGCTCCCCGACCTCGGACGGGGATACGCAGTATTTT. Amino acids: CASSSPTSDGDTQYF.

With regard to this clone: Within the sample, other DNA sequences also encode this same CDR3. DNA of the CDR3: TGTGCCAGTTCCCCCTCCTACAATGAGCAGTTCTTC. Protein product: CASSPSYNEQFF. The rearrangement joins TRBV19 to TRBJ2-1; D ambiguous. V was shortened by 8 bases and J by 0 bases, with 5 bases between the two germline ends. CDR3 length equals 12 residues. Germline assignment: CDR1 LNHDA and CDR2 SQIVND (reference sequence). Together with reference TRBV19 and TRBJ2-1, the CDR3 gives the full variable domain: DGGITQSPKYLFRKEGQNVTLSCEQNLNHDAMYWYRQDPGQGLRLIYYSQIVNDFQKGDIAEGYSVSREKKESFPLTVTSAQKNPTAFYLCASSPSYNEQFFGPGTRLTVL.

The chain couples TRBV29-1 to TRBJ2-1; no firm D call. V dropped 7 bases and J dropped 0 bases, with 13 bases sitting between them. This CDR3 has 14 residues. Germline values: CDR1 SQVTM, CDR2 ANQGSEA. The CDR3: CSAIPVSSYNEQFF. CDR3 nucleotides: TGCAGCGCCATACCGGTAAGCTCCTACAATGAGCAGTTCTTC.

Within the sample, this clone is large (0.1 to 1%). The gene calls are TRBV11-3 and TRBJ2-7; D remains unclear. This CDR3 contains 15 residues. Germline values: CDR1 SGHNT, CDR2 YENEEA. V gave up 3 bases and J gave up 4 bases, with 16 bases separating them. CDR3 region: CASSLARTARYEQYF. In DNA form, the CDR3 reads TGTGCCAGCAGCTTGGCCAGGACCGCTCGTTACGAGCAGTACTTC.

There are a few counts of this clone. V usage is TRBV28 and J usage is TRBJ2-2; D perhaps matches TRBD1 (5 bases). CDR1 and CDR2 (germline): MDHEN, SYDVKM. The CDR3 covers 14 residues. Trimming left V 2 bases short and J 2 bases short, with 6 bases between. CDR3 sequence (DNA): TGTGCCAGCAGTTTAGGACAAAACACCGGGGAGCTGTTTTTT. The encoded protein is CASSLGQNTGELFF.

This clone is labeled medium-sized. The chain carries TRBV11-3 and TRBJ1-4; perhaps TRBD1 as D (5 bases). The germline CDR1 and CDR2 sequences are SGHNT and YENEEA. The CDR3 runs to 15 residues. Trimming took off 3 bases at V and 5 bases at J, with 13 bases between the two ends. Here the CDR3 reads CASSLGTFGNEKLFF. The CDR3 region has the DNA TGTGCCAGCAGCTTGGGGACGTTCGGAAATGAAAAACTGTTTTTT. Based on the CDR3 plus reference TRBV11-3 and TRBJ1-4, the full variable domain is EAGVVQSPRYKIIEKKQPVAFWCNPISGHNTLYWYLQNLGQGPELLIRYENEEAVDDSQLPKDRFSAERLKGVDSTLKIQPAELGDSAVYLCASSLGTFGNEKLFFGSGTQLSVL.

This clone was observed a handful of times. The chain has TRBV11-3 and TRBJ2-7; tentative D call: TRBD2 (5 bases). Germline V CDR1 and CDR2: SGHNT, YENEEA. This CDR3 comprises 15 residues. V was shortened by 2 bases and J by 4 bases, with 15 bases between the two germline ends. The CDR3 spells CASSLRSVVWYEQYF. The CDR3 DNA is TGTGCCAGCAGCTTACGTAGCGTGGTCTGGTACGAGCAGTACTTC.

Judged by abundance, this clone is medium-sized (0.01 to 0.1%). The V call is TRBV9, the J call TRBJ2-1; TRBD1 aligns across 9 bases. This CDR3 spans 15 amino acids. The J segment lost 5 bases and the V segment lost 0 bases, leaving 3 bases of the junction unmatched. Looked up from germline, CDR1 is SGDLS and CDR2 is YYNGEE. The CDR3 protein is CASSVGTGANNEQFF. The CDR3 DNA follows: TGTGCCAGCAGCGTAGGGACAGGGGCGAACAATGAGCAGTTCTTC. The complete variable domain, with remaining parts taken from reference TRBV9 and TRBJ2-1, reads DSGVTQTPKHLITATGQRVTLRCSPRSGDLSVYWYQQSLDQGLQFLIQYYNGEERAKGNILERFSAQQFPDLHSELNLSSLELGDSALYFCASSVGTGANNEQFFGPGTRLTVL.

The V and J genes are TRBV30 and TRBJ1-1; a possible D gene is TRBD1 (5 bases). V was shortened by 3 bases and J by 0 bases, with 11 bases between the two germline ends. The CDR3 spans 14 residues. Germline V lookup: CDR1 GTSNPN, CDR2 SVGIG (reference sequence). The CDR3 region is CAWRGQLVNTEAFF. The CDR3 nucleotides read TGTGCCTGGAGGGGGCAGTTGGTGAACACTGAAGCTTTCTTT.

J is TRBJ2-1 and V is TRBV19; D remains unclear. Germline CDR1 and CDR2: LNHDA and SQIVND (reference sequence). V gave up 1 base and J gave up 8 bases, with 15 bases separating them. CDR3 length: 15 residues. The CDR3 nucleotides are TGTGCCAGTAGTATAGTCAGGTCCCCGTGGGATGAGCAGTTCTTC. Encoded protein: CASSIVRSPWDEQFF.

By sample fraction, this clone is medium-sized (0.01 to 0.1%). The rearrangement uses TRBV11-3 and TRBJ1-5; 10 nucleotides line up with TRBD1. V dropped 3 bases and J dropped 2; count of bases not matched to a gene: 16. CDR1 is SGHNT, CDR2 YENEEA, per germline. The CDR3 extends over 20 amino acids. In nucleotides, the CDR3 is TGTGCCAGCAGCTTTCCGCCGGACAGGGGGTGTGGGTTGGGCAATCAGCCCCAGCATTTT. Residues: CASSFPPDRGCGLGNQPQHF.

The chain carries TRBV14 and TRBJ1-2, with D unclear. The CDR3 spans 14 residues. Germline-derived CDR1 and CDR2 are SGHDN and FVKESK. V was trimmed by 4 bases and J by 4 bases, leaving 13 bases between them. CDR3: CASSRSREGYGYTF. As DNA, the CDR3 is TGTGCCAGCAGCCGGTCGAGGGAGGGCTATGGCTACACCTTC.

This clone has a count of ten or more. The J gene is TRBJ1-2, the V gene TRBV6-8; TRBD1 agrees at 8 bases. V shed 4 bases and J 0 bases; nucleotides not matched to a gene: 4. Germline CDR1 reads MNHGY; CDR2 reads SAAAGT. The CDR3 extends over 15 amino acids. The CDR3 sequence is CASSSATGANYGYTF. The CDR3, as DNA: TGTGCCAGCAGTTCCGCGACAGGGGCTAACTATGGCTACACCTTC.

By sample fraction, this clone is large (0.1 to 1%). Other nucleotide sequences in the sample specify the same CDR3. V is TRBV6-8 and J is TRBJ2-1, with no clear D. Germline CDR1 MNHGY, CDR2 SAAAGT. The V gene lost 2 bases and the J gene lost 0 bases, with 5 bases spanning the gap. This CDR3 comprises 14 residues. DNA of the CDR3: TGTGCCAGCAGTTACGGCAGCTCCTACAATGAGCAGTTCTTC. Its translation: CASSYGSSYNEQFF.